This record covers a single T cell receptor (beta chain). Its antigen remains unidentified. The data were obtained in a study of T cells in tuberculosis. Looking at the study overall: The T cells targeted glucose monomycolate, a mycobacterial lipid, via CD1B. In South Africa, adults with active tuberculosis were compared with IGRA-negative and latently infected IGRA-positive adolescents.

CDR1 and CDR2 from the germline V gene are SNHLY and FYNNEI. V gave up 6 bases and J gave up 2 bases; unmatched junction bases: 5. This CDR3 is 14 amino acids long. Sequencing used immunoSEQ multiplex PCR; TCRdb keeps in-frame clones, though not all of them. The sample records tens of thousands of clones, 80% to 95% being singletons. Each donor contributed around 100,000 T cells on average, unsorted. Study results and caveats: GEM motif frequencies gave over 55% accuracy; the GMM repertoire gave roughly 90%.

This sequence joins TRBV2 and TRBJ2-7, with 9 bases lining up with TRBD1. This TCR came from a donor aged 10-29 years with latent tuberculosis or without tuberculosis infection. Some clones in this sample may be carry-over from other donors' samples. Sequencing used PBMCs. The CDR3 DNA reads TGTGCCAGCAGGCCCGGGACAGGGACCTACGAGCAGTACTTC. Amino acids: CASRPGTGTYEQYF.